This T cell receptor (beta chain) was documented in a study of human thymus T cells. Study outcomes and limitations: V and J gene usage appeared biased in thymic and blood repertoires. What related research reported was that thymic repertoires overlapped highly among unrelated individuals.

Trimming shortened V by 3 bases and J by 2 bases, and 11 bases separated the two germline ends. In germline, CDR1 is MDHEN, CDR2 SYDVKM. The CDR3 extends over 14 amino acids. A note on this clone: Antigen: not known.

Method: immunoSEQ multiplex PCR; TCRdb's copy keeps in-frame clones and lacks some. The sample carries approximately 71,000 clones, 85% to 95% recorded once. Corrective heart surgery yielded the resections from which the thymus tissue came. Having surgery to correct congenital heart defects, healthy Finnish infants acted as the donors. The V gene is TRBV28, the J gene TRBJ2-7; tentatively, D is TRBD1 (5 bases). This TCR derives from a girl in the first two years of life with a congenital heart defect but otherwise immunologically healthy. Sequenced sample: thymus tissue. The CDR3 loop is CASSFGDSAYEQYF. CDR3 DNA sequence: TGTGCCAGCAGTTTCGGTGACAGTGCCTACGAGCAGTACTTC.